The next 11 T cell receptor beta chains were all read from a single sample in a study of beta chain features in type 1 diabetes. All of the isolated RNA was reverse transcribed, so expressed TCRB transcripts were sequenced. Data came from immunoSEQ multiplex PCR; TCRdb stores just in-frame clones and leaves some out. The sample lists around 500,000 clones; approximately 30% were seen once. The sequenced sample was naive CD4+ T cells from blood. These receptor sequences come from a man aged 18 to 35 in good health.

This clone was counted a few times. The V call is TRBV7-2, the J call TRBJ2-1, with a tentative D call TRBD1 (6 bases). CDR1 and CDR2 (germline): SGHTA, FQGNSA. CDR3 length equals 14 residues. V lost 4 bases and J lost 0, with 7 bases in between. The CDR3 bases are TGTGCCAGCAGCTCGGACAGCTCCTACAATGAGCAGTTCTTC. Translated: CASSSDSSYNEQFF.

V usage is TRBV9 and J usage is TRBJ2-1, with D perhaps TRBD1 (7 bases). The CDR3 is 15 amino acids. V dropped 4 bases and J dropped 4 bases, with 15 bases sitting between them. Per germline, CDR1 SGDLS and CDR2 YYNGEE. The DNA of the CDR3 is TGTGCCAGCAGCCTTCAGGGGGGAACGTACAATGAGCAGTTCTTC. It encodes CASSLQGGTYNEQFF.

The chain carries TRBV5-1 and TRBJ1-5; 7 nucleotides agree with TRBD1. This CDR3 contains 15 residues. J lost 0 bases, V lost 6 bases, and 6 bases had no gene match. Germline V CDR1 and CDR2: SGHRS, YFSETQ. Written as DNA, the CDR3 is TGCGCCAGCAAATTAGGGACAGATAGCAATCAGCCCCAGCATTTT. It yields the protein CASKLGTDSNQPQHF.

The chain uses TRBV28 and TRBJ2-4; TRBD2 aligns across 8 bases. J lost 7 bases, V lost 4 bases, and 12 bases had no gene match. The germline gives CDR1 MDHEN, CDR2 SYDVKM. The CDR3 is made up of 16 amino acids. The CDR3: CASSSLTSGEWNIQYF. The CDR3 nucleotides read TGTGCCAGCAGTTCCCTAACTAGCGGCGAATGGAACATTCAGTACTTC.

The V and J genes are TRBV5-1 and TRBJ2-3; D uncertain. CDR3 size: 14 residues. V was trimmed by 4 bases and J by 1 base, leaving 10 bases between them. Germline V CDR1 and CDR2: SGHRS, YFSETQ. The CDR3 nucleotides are TGCGCCAGCAGCCTTGGAGCAGGCACAGATACGCAGTATTTT. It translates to CASSLGAGTDTQYF.

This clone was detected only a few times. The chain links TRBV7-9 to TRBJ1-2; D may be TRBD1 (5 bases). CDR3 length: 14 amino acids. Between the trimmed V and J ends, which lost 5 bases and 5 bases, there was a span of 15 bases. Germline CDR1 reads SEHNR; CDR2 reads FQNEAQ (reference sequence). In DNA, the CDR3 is TGTGCCAGCAGCGTATGGGACCGAAGTTATGGCTACACCTTC. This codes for CASSVWDRSYGYTF.

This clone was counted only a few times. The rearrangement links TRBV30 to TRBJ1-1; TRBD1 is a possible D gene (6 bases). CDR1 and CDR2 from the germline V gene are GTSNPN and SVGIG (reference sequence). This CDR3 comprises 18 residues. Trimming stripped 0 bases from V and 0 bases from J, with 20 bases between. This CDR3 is CAWSVVTGWGLVNTEAFF. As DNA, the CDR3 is TGTGCCTGGAGTGTAGTTACGGGTTGGGGGCTGGTGAACACTGAAGCTTTCTTT.

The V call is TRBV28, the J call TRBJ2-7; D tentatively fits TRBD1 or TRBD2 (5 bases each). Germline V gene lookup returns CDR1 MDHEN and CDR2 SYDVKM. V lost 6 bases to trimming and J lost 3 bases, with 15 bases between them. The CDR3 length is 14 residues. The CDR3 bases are TGTGCCAGCAGAGCTTGGGACCGCCTCTACGAGCAGTACTTC. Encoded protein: CASRAWDRLYEQYF.

The CDR3 DNA sequence: TGTGCCAGCAGTTCCTCCGGGACAGGAAAATCCTACGAGCAGTACTTC. This sequence encodes CASSSSGTGKSYEQYF. This chain uses TRBV27 with TRBJ2-7; TRBD1 aligns across 8 bases. CDR3 length equals 16 residues. The V segment lost 4 bases and the J segment 1 base; nucleotides outside the gene matches: 9. Germline loops: CDR1 MNHEY, CDR2 SMNVEV (reference sequence).

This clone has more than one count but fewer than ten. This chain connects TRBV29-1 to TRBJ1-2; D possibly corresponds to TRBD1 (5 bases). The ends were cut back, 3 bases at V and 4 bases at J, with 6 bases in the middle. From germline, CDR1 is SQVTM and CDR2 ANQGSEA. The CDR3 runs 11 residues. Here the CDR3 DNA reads TGCAGCGTTGACAGGGTCTATGGCTACACCTTC. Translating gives CSVDRVYGYTF.

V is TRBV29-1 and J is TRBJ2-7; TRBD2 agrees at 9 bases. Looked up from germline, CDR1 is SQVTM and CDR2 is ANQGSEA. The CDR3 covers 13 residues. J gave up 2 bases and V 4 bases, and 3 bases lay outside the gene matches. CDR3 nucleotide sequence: TGCAGCGTTGCGTCTAGCGGGGCCTACGAGCAGTACTTC. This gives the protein CSVASSGAYEQYF.